This entry is about one TCR beta chain. This sample was included in a study of technical replicates of blood from a handful of donors. V dropped 7 bases and J dropped 1; count of bases not matched to a gene: 12. CDR1 is SNHLY, CDR2 FYNNEI, per germline. The CDR3 spans 17 residues. TCRdb's table, derived via immunoSEQ multiplex PCR, lists solely in-frame clones and lacks some. The table includes just over 80,000 clones, about 96% detected once. The chain carries TRBV2 and TRBJ2-7; 11 nucleotides agree with TRBD1. This receptor was taken from a human donor in good health. The sequenced sample consisted of T cells isolated from PBMCs. The CDR3 reads CASTSVGDRGGSYEQYF. The CDR3 region has the DNA TGTGCCAGCACCTCCGTAGGGGACAGGGGGGGATCCTACGAGCAGTACTTC.